The rows below give T cell receptor beta chains drawn from one sample of a study of CD8 T cells in ankylosing spondylitis. From the 5' RACE reads, TCRdb called clonotypes with MiXCR, one entry per CDR3 protein. The table records approximately 250,000 distinct CDR3 sequences, under 30% of them present only once. The sample comprised blood, either unsorted or a sorted T cell fraction (not recorded which). These receptors all come from a male donor with ankylosing spondylitis or in good health (not recorded which). CDR3s include the opening cysteine and the closing phenylalanine or tryptophan. The D gene is left open where the match is weak. The listing skips clone size in some rows; elsewhere it reads once, few, many or a size class.

j_gene: TRBJ2-5
v_gene: TRBV9
d_gene: .
abundance: .
CDR3aa: CASSVVGVQGRETQYF
CDR3nt: TGTGCCAGCAGCGTAGTAGGGGTACAGGGTCGGGAGACCCAGTACTTC

j_gene: TRBJ1-2
v_gene: TRBV10-3
d_gene: .
abundance: many
CDR3aa: CAISENVEHGYTF
CDR3nt: TGTGCCATCAGTGAGAACGTGGAGCATGGCTACACCTTC

j_gene: TRBJ2-1
v_gene: TRBV20-1
d_gene: .
abundance: many
CDR3aa: CSGRVAGSGTNEQFF
CDR3nt: TGCAGTGGAAGGGTGGCGGGGTCCGGCACCAATGAGCAGTTCTTC

j_gene: TRBJ2-6
v_gene: TRBV12-3/TRBV12-4
d_gene: .
abundance: many
CDR3aa: CASSLVSGANVLTF
CDR3nt: TGTGCCAGCAGTCTAGTCTCCGGGGCCAACGTCCTGACTTTC

j_gene: TRBJ2-3
v_gene: TRBV6-6
d_gene: .
abundance: .
CDR3aa: CASNRETDTQYF
CDR3nt: TGTGCCAGCAACCGCGAGACAGATACGCAGTATTTT

j_gene: TRBJ2-7
v_gene: TRBV29-1
d_gene: TRBD1
abundance: .
CDR3aa: CSVPGQSYYEQYF
CDR3nt: TGCAGCGTTCCGGGACAGTCCTACTACGAGCAGTACTTC

j_gene: TRBJ1-2
v_gene: TRBV2
d_gene: TRBD1
abundance: .
CDR3aa: CASNRVQGANYGYTF
CDR3nt: TGTGCCAGCAATCGTGTACAGGGGGCTAACTATGGCTACACCTTC

j_gene: TRBJ2-4
v_gene: TRBV12-3/TRBV12-4
d_gene: TRBD2
abundance: many
CDR3aa: CASSWEGNIQYF
CDR3nt: TGTGCCAGCAGTTGGGAGGGGAACATTCAGTACTTC

j_gene: TRBJ2-7
v_gene: TRBV3-1
d_gene: TRBD2
abundance: many
CDR3aa: CASSPKAGRSYEQYF
CDR3nt: TGTGCCAGCAGCCCCAAAGCGGGGAGGTCCTACGAGCAGTACTTC

j_gene: TRBJ2-1
v_gene: TRBV7-2
d_gene: TRBD2
abundance: .
CDR3aa: CASSLAGGGNEQFF
CDR3nt: TGTGCCAGCAGTTTAGCGGGGGGAGGGAATGAGCAGTTCTTC

j_gene: TRBJ1-2
v_gene: TRBV28
d_gene: TRBD1
abundance: .
CDR3aa: CASSFVGTAYGYTF
CDR3nt: TGTGCCAGCAGTTTCGTCGGGACAGCGTATGGCTACACCTTC

j_gene: TRBJ2-1
v_gene: TRBV20-1
d_gene: .
abundance: few
CDR3aa: CSASGQSWSNEQFF
CDR3nt: TGCAGTGCTAGCGGGCAGTCCTGGTCCAATGAGCAGTTCTTC

j_gene: TRBJ1-5
v_gene: TRBV3-1
d_gene: .
abundance: many
CDR3aa: CASSDTRVSNQPQHF
CDR3nt: TGTGCCAGCAGCGATACTAGGGTCAGCAATCAGCCCCAGCATTTT

j_gene: TRBJ2-5
v_gene: TRBV15
d_gene: .
abundance: few
CDR3aa: CATSRDFSETQYF
CDR3nt: TGTGCCACCAGCAGAGATTTTAGTGAGACCCAGTACTTC